Below, 25 T cell receptor beta chains from the same sample are listed, as sequenced in a study of post-analysis software for immune sequencing data (dated by TCRdb to 2014 to 2015). Libraries came from PCR. For sequencing, an Illumina HiSeq 2500 was employed. To reduce PCR and sequencing biases, unique molecular identifiers were incorporated into the TCR beta cDNA libraries. Through fastp at Q25 and MiXCR, TCRdb rebuilt clones from the public reads, retaining in-frame beta chains. Rows matching on CDR3 protein sequence are summarized as one entry with the most common DNA and genes. In this sample the table shows about 820,000 distinct CDR3 sequences, around 53% of which occur a single time. Roughly 4.4% of the sample is in the top ten clones. Here is what the overall study found, with its caveats: Patients showed significantly higher frequencies than controls for 4 or 5 TRBV segments, among them TRBV5-6, TRBV5-1 and TRBV20-1.

Their antigens are not known. Material: blood. The receptors come from a girl aged 5 to 17 with multiple sclerosis.

This clonotype was recorded a few times. The chain combines TRBV2 with TRBJ2-3; D is uncertain. The CDR3 is made up of 13 amino acids. Trimming pared 7 bases from V and 4 bases from J, leaving 12 bases between. CDR1 and CDR2 (germline): SNHLY, FYNNEI. CDR3 amino acids: CASNRSPPDTQYF. The DNA of the CDR3 is TGTGCCAGCAATAGGTCACCCCCAGATACGCAGTATTTT.

This clonotype was detected a few times. The chain combines TRBV7-2 with TRBJ2-7; D not resolved. From germline, CDR1 is SGHTA and CDR2 FQGNSA. This CDR3 region has 14 residues. Trimming stripped 1 base from V and 2 bases from J, with 9 bases between. CDR3: CASSLGRATYEQYF. CDR3 DNA: TGTGCCAGCAGCTTAGGACGAGCCACCTACGAGCAGTACTTC.

Of note for this clonotype: One end of the junction is discordant with germline, which a read error may explain. The chain recombines TRBV5-1 with TRBJ2-7; 9 nucleotides agree with TRBD2. The CDR3 loop spans 14 amino acids. The germline V gene has CDR1 SGHRS and CDR2 YFSETQ. The CDR3 spells CANSFSGRPYEQYF. The CDR3 bases are TGCGCCAACAGCTTTAGCGGGAGACCCTACGAGCAGTACTTC. The full variable domain, in which reference TRBV5-1 and TRBJ2-7 provide the parts outside the CDR3, is KAGVTQTPRYLIKTRGQQVTLSCSPISGHRSVSWYQQTPGQGLQFLFEYFSETQRNKGNFPGRFSGRQFSNSRSEMNVSTLELGDSALYLCANSFSGRPYEQYFGPGTRLTVT.

This clonotype was observed a handful of times. This chain uses TRBV20-1 with TRBJ1-2; 9 nucleotides align to TRBD1. Germline V gives CDR1 DFQATT, CDR2 SNEGSKA (reference sequence). V was pared by 3 bases and J by 6 bases, with 14 bases of the junction left unmatched. The CDR3 sequence is 16 residues long. This chain's CDR3 is CSASFTWGQGFDGYTF. CDR3 sequence (DNA): TGCAGTGCTAGCTTCACCTGGGGACAGGGTTTCGATGGCTACACCTTC.

The J gene is TRBJ1-1, the V gene TRBV2; D is uncertain. The germline V gene encodes CDR1 SNHLY and CDR2 FYNNEI. The CDR3 has 9 amino acids. The V and J ends lost 6 bases and 4 bases respectively, with 0 bases between them. The CDR3 loop is CASSTEAFF. CDR3 DNA sequence: TGTGCCAGCAGCACTGAAGCTTTCTTT.

The chain is built from TRBV20-1 and TRBJ2-1; weak D call: TRBD2 (6 bases). Germline V gene lookup returns CDR1 DFQATT and CDR2 SNEGSKA (reference sequence). The CDR3 consists of 13 residues. Between the trimmed V and J ends, which lost 6 bases and 5 bases, there was a span of 14 bases. In nucleotides, the CDR3 is TGCAGTGCCCCTGCTTTAGCGGACAATGAGCAGTTCTTC. It codes for CSAPALADNEQFF.

This chain uses TRBV14 with TRBJ2-1; D may match TRBD1 or TRBD2 (5 bases each). This CDR3 contains 13 residues. Germline V gene lookup returns CDR1 SGHDN and CDR2 FVKESK. Trimming removed 1 base at V and 15 bases at J, with 16 bases between. CDR3 sequence (DNA): TGTGCCAGCAGCCAAGTTTCTGGGACGATTGGGTTCTTC. It specifies CASSQVSGTIGFF.

The chain recombines TRBV29-1 with TRBJ2-7; D perhaps matches TRBD1 (6 bases). V was trimmed by 4 bases and J by 2 bases, leaving 12 bases between them. CDR1 is SQVTM, CDR2 ANQGSEA, per germline. The CDR3 is 13 residues long. CDR3 loop: CSVGQGPTYEQYF. DNA for the CDR3: TGCAGCGTTGGTCAGGGGCCCACCTACGAGCAGTACTTC.

The chain has TRBV7-9 and TRBJ2-2, with 8 bases fitting TRBD1. J gave up 0 bases and V 5 bases, and 11 bases lay outside the gene matches. Per the germline V gene, CDR1 is SEHNR and CDR2 is FQNEAQ (reference sequence). CDR3 length: 18 residues. CDR3 amino acids: CASSNRTGWVANTGELFF. The DNA for the CDR3 is TGTGCCAGCAGCAACAGGACAGGGTGGGTCGCGAACACCGGGGAGCTGTTTTTT.

The table lists this clonotype with a count of one. The chain is built from TRBV20-1 and TRBJ2-2; D is possibly TRBD1 (5 bases). Trimming cost V 1 base and J 6 bases, with 15 bases left between them. CDR3 length: 15 residues. Germline CDR1 is DFQATT and CDR2 is SNEGSKA (reference sequence). The chain's CDR3 is CSARGRTSYSGELFF. The DNA for the CDR3 is TGCAGTGCTAGAGGCCGGACAAGTTATTCCGGGGAGCTGTTTTTT.

The genes are TRBV20-1 and TRBJ1-2; D unresolved. CDR3 length: 13 residues. Germline V gene sequence: CDR1 DFQATT, CDR2 SNEGSKA (reference sequence). The V end was cut by 3 bases, the J end by 1 base, with 9 bases between. For the CDR3, the DNA is TGCAGTGCTAGGGGCCAAAATAACTATGGCTACACCTTC. It codes for CSARGQNNYGYTF.

This clonotype appeared once. The chain employs TRBV29-1 and TRBJ2-3; 8 nucleotides align to TRBD1. CDR1 is SQVTM and CDR2 is ANQGSEA in the germline V gene. The trim removed 7 bases at V and 4 bases at J, leaving 13 bases unmatched. The CDR3 has 15 amino acids. The CDR3 region is CSGGRTGNIADTQYF. Here the CDR3 DNA reads TGCAGCGGGGGCAGGACAGGGAATATAGCAGATACGCAGTATTTT.

The chain combines TRBV7-3 with TRBJ2-1; 9 bases map to TRBD2. V was clipped by 5 bases and J by 6 bases; unmatched bases: 8. Germline-derived CDR1 and CDR2 are SGHTA and FQGTGA. The length of the CDR3 is 15 residues. In DNA form, the CDR3 reads TGTGCCAGCAGCGCCGGACTAGCGCCAAGCAATGAGCAGTTCTTC. It translates to CASSAGLAPSNEQFF.

V gene TRBV3-1 combines with J gene TRBJ1-5; TRBD1 matches at 7 bases. Trimming at V came to 3 bases and at J to 9 bases, leaving 11 bases not matched to a gene. CDR3 length: 15 residues. Germline V gives CDR1 LGHDT, CDR2 YNNKEL (reference sequence). CDR3 bases: TGTGCCAGCAGCCAGATGGACAGGCCCTCAGGGCCCCAGCATTTT. It yields the protein CASSQMDRPSGPQHF.

V and J are TRBV14 and TRBJ2-5; 9 bases agree with TRBD2. The J call may be incorrect, as the DNA end agrees better with TRBJ2-7. CDR1 SGHDN and CDR2 FVKESK come from the germline V gene. The CDR3 length is 17 residues. CDR3 bases: TGTGCCAGCAGCCCTCCGGTGCGTCTAGCGGGACTAAGCGAGCAGTACTTC. Encoded protein: CASSPPVRLAGLSEQYF.

This clonotype has only a few counts. The chain has TRBV29-1 and TRBJ2-3; 7 bases are a match to TRBD2. Germline V lookup: CDR1 SQVTM, CDR2 ANQGSEA. Germline trimming cut 4 bases from V and 0 bases from J; bases unmatched to any gene: 4. The CDR3 runs to 14 residues. The CDR3 sequence: CSVGLRGSTDTQYF. CDR3 DNA: TGCAGCGTTGGGCTGCGGGGGAGCACAGATACGCAGTATTTT.

The chain couples TRBV24-1 to TRBJ2-2, with TRBD1 identical over 7 bases. V lost 4 bases and J lost 2; bases outside the gene matches: 12. CDR1 is KGHDR, CDR2 SFDVKD, per germline. The CDR3 loop spans 18 amino acids. CDR3 DNA sequence: TGTGCCACCAGTGACGGCCCGACGAGGGGGCGCAACACCGGGGAGCTGTTTTTT. Amino acids: CATSDGPTRGRNTGELFF.

This chain joins TRBV2 and TRBJ2-5, with D perhaps TRBD2 (7 bases). This CDR3 contains 18 residues. Germline CDR1 SNHLY, CDR2 FYNNEI. V lost 2 bases, J lost 5 bases, and 24 bases lay in between. CDR3 sequence: CASSESALGGPLSETQYF. The CDR3 DNA sequence: TGTGCCAGCAGTGAATCAGCGCTGGGGGGGCCTTTGAGTGAGACCCAGTACTTC.

This clonotype appeared a single time. This chain links TRBV7-3 with TRBJ2-7; TRBD2 matches 7 bases. Trimming cost V 3 bases and J 4 bases; bases outside gene matches: 9. Per germline, CDR1 SGHTA and CDR2 FQGTGA. This CDR3 has 15 residues. In nucleotides, the CDR3 is TGTGCCAGCAGCTTGCAGGGAGGGCCCCCTTACGAGCAGTACTTC. Residues: CASSLQGGPPYEQYF.

The CDR3 spells CASTKTGSGFYGYTF. In DNA form, the CDR3 reads TGTGCCAGCACCAAGACAGGTAGCGGTTTCTATGGCTACACCTTC. This rearrangement joins TRBV12-3 or TRBV12-4 to TRBJ1-2; perhaps TRBD1 as D (6 bases). Trimming cost V 7 bases and J 4 bases, with 19 bases left between them. The CDR3 covers 15 residues.

V gene TRBV5-1 combines with J gene TRBJ1-1; D ambiguous. The germline V gene encodes CDR1 SGHRS and CDR2 YFSETQ. Trimming left V 0 bases short and J 5 bases short, with 11 bases between. The CDR3 loop spans 14 amino acids. CDR3 DNA sequence: TGCGCCAGCAGCTTGGCATACGGGAAAACTGAAGCTTTCTTT. This translates into CASSLAYGKTEAFF.

The chain is built from TRBV7-9 and TRBJ2-7, with 12 nucleotides matching TRBD1. This CDR3 has 15 residues. Germline trimming cut 5 bases from V and 6 bases from J; bases unmatched to any gene: 8. Germline CDR1 and CDR2: SEHNR and FQNEAQ (reference sequence). The CDR3, as DNA: TGTGCCAGCAGCCGGGGACAGGGGGCGCTTGGCGAGCAGTACTTC. Translating it yields CASSRGQGALGEQYF.

The chain joins TRBV5-1 to TRBJ1-1, with 9 bases that match TRBD1. V shed 0 bases, J shed 10 bases, and the junction held 13 bases outside the gene matches. Germline CDR1 SGHRS, CDR2 YFSETQ. This CDR3 comprises 16 residues. As DNA, the CDR3 is TGCGCCAGCAGCTTGGGCGGGACAGGGCCAATCGGACTAGCTTTCTTT. Amino acid sequence: CASSLGGTGPIGLAFF.

This clonotype was detected a few times. The chain uses TRBV4-1 and TRBJ2-7; D possibly corresponds to TRBD2 (5 bases). This CDR3 spans 16 amino acids. Germline V gene data show CDR1 as MGHRA and CDR2 as YSYEKL. Trimming cost V 0 bases and J 7 bases, with 19 bases left between them. For the CDR3, the DNA is TGCGCCAGCAGCCAAGATCCCGGAGGACGCCTGGGGGAGCAGTACTTC. This codes for CASSQDPGGRLGEQYF.

The chain combines TRBV12-3 or TRBV12-4 with TRBJ1-2; TRBD1 matches at 11 bases. The CDR3 length is 17 residues. V trimming: 5 bases; J trimming: 7 bases; junction bases outside the gene matches: 15. CDR3 residues: CASSTPRGQGGRVGYTF. CDR3 in DNA: TGTGCCAGCAGTACCCCCAGGGGACAGGGGGGTAGGGTTGGCTACACCTTC.